This TCR beta chain comes out of a study of beta chain features in type 1 diabetes (dated by TCRdb to between 2017 and 2018). Study-wide context: Mean age, gender distribution, total cell number and subset yield were not different between patients and healthy donors. In the study, TCRB repertoires of sorted circulating CD4+ T cell subsets from recently diagnosed type 1 diabetes patients were compared with those of matched healthy donors. Regulatory and stem cell-like memory subsets were obtained from only 8 patients and about 8 healthy donors, while naive and central memory subsets were obtained from all 30 or so donors. A total of 107,917,701 sorted cells were examined across all samples, and the number of cells per subset was strongly correlated with RNA yield.

The sample holds a few counts of this clone. There is no known antigen for this receptor. Base qualities are missing; no much larger clone stands one base away. The High Capacity cDNA Reverse Transcription Kit was used to reverse transcribe all of the isolated RNA, meaning that expressed TCRB transcripts were what got sequenced. Deep immunoSEQ sequencing was performed on naive, central memory and regulatory T cell samples, with an average of about 3.6 million total reads per sample. After sorted cells were lysed in RLT buffer, RNA was extracted with DNase-treated RNeasy Micro or Mini kits, with the choice depending on cell number. Each cell subset was processed separately to prevent cross-contamination, with patient and healthy donor samples processed together. TCRB sequences were amplified from cDNA with the immunoSEQ multiplex PCR, producing 87-bp fragments spanning the CDR3 region. Sequencing of the amplicons was done on the Illumina HiSeq platform. In the paper's pipeline: PCR bias was corrected computationally using synthetic template baselines, and reads within Hamming distance 2 were collapsed, with unmergeable singletons discarded. By aligning reads against IMGT, V, D and J genes, CDR3 length, and insertions or deletions at six rearrangement sites were assigned. Within each subset, clonotype counts were normalized to the number of sorted cells before true diversity and Gini coefficients were calculated with the tcR R package. The overlap coefficient, calculated on TCRB nucleotide sequences, was used to quantify repertoire sharing. As a proxy for the pre-selection repertoire, out-of-frame TCRB sequences from naive cells were analyzed. TCRdb limited this immuneACCESS table to in-frame rearrangements with V and J called. A share of clones is missing; checked studies link under half to unresolved V genes, and the rest is unexplained. Clonal size and the V and J genes are those of that table, whereas D and trimming came from the DNA. For this sample there are 900,000 or so clones; under 20% appear just once. The top ten clonotypes cover around 0.02% of the sample.

Points the paper makes about the study in general: Because small numbers of individuals were included in the HLA sub-analyses, any influence of HLA type on TCRB rearrangement was left unresolved. Type 1 diabetes patients showed a moderate but significant shortening of TCRB CDR3 length in all four CD4+ subsets. PCR may preferentially amplify shorter templates, but because patient and control samples were amplified and corrected together, any resulting skew would affect both groups equally. Because cDNA rather than genomic DNA was sequenced, highly expressing activated cells could have been over-represented, although no difference in activation and CD3 levels was found between groups. Naive, central memory and regulatory TCRB repertoires appeared to be more alike among patients than among healthy donors. At VDJ recombination sites, type 1 diabetes patients had fewer insertions and more deleted nucleotides, which implies abnormalities in thymic rearrangement.

Each donor gave one peripheral blood draw, approximately 100 mL on average, collected into heparinised tubes. Naive, central memory, regulatory and stem cell-like memory CD4+ T cells were sorted on a BD FACSAria II using a panel including CD45RO, CCR7, CD25, CD127, CD95 and CD27. Purity was above 95% for every sorted population. PBMCs were isolated right away by Lymphoprep density gradient centrifugation and were stained directly, without culture. So that batch effects would be minimized, each experiment stained and sorted samples in pairs, pairing one healthy donor with one patient. There are 15 amino acids in the CDR3, from cysteine to phenylalanine inclusive. Only the CDR3 portion is preserved as DNA: 45 bases, with reading frame beginning at the first base. V and J lose 4 bases and 5 bases, and a span of 17 bases separates them. Based on the germline V gene (reference sequence), the CDR1 and CDR2 sequences are MNHEY and SMNVEV.

This TCR derives from a woman under 30 in good health. The sequenced sample was naive CD4+ T cells from blood. Explained via the paper, the cell subset or site label denotes: true naive CD4+ T cells. This sequence uses TRBV27 and TRBJ1-1; perhaps TRBD1 is the D gene, with 6 bases matching. The DNA sequence is as follows: TGTGCCAGCAGTTCCAGGGGTAGGGTTCGAACTGAAGCTTTCTTT. It translates to CASSSRGRVRTEAFF.